A single sample is the source of the 2 T cell receptor beta chains below, sequenced in a study of T cell repertoires in cytomegalovirus infection. TCRdb itself ran the reads through MiXCR, one entry per CDR3 protein. This table holds 150,000 to 200,000 distinct CDR3 sequences, roughly 27% found once. Sequencing was done on a sample of PBMCs. The origin of the receptors is a human donor in good health (CMV status not recorded). Some clones in this sample may be carry-over from other donors' samples.

Remarks on this clonotype: Compared with germline, one end of the junction differs, possibly owing to a read error. The rearrangement uses TRBV12-3 or TRBV12-4 and TRBJ2-2, with D possibly being TRBD2 (7 bases). This CDR3 region has 17 residues. CDR3 in DNA: TGTGCCAGCAGTTCTGGGGGGGGCAGGGTCGTCACCGGGGTGCTGTTTTTT. Protein product: CASSSGGGRVVTGVLFF.

The CDR3 reads CSAGGTSGSTDTQYF. CDR3 nucleotides: TGCAGTGCTGGGGGGACTAGCGGAAGCACAGATACGCAGTATTTT. The rearrangement joins TRBV20-1 to TRBJ2-3; 11 bases are a match to TRBD2. The junction had 4 bases not matched to a gene; V was cut back by 5 bases and J by 0 bases. CDR1 is DFQATT, CDR2 SNEGSKA, per germline (reference sequence). The CDR3 loop spans 15 amino acids.